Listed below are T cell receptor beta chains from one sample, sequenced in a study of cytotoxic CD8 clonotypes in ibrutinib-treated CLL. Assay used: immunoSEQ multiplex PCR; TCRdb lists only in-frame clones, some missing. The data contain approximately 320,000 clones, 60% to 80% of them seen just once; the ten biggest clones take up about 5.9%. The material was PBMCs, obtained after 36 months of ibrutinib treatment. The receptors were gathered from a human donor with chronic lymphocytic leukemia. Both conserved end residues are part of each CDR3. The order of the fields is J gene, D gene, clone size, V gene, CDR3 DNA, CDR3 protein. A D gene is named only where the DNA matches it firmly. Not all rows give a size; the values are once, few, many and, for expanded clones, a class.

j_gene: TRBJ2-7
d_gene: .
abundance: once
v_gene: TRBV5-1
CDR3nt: TGCGCCAGCAAGGGGCAGTCCTACGAGCAGTACTTC
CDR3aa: CASKGQSYEQYF

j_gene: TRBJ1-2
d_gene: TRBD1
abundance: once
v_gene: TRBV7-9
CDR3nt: TGTGCCAGCAGCTCCGCGGGGACAGGGGGGTCGAGGGGCTACACCTTC
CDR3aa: CASSSAGTGGSRGYTF

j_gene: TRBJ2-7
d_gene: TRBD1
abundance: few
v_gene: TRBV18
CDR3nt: TGTGCCAGCTCACCACTACAGCGACAGGGGGCCTACGAGCAGTACTTC
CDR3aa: CASSPLQRQGAYEQYF

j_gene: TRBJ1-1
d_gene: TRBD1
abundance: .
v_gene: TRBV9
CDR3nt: TGTGCCAGCAGCCCGACCGGGACAGGGAACACTGAAGCTTTCTTT
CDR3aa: CASSPTGTGNTEAFF

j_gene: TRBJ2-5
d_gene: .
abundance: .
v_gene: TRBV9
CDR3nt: TGTGCCAGCAGCGCGGGGGGCCCACAAGAGACCCAGTACTTC
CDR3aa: CASSAGGPQETQYF

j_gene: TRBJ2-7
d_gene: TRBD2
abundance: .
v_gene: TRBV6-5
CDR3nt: TGTGCCAGCAGTTACGGGCGGGAGGGCTACGAGCAGTACTTC
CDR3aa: CASSYGREGYEQYF

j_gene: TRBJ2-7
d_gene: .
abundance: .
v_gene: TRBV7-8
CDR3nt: TGTGCCAGCAGCTTAGCCCGATTACCGAGAAAGGACGAGCAGTACTTC
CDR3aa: CASSLARLPRKDEQYF

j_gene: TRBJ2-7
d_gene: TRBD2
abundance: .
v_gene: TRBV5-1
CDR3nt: TGCGCCAGCAGCCCCTCGACTAGCGGGGGGCTCACCTACGAGCAGTACTTC
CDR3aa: CASSPSTSGGLTYEQYF

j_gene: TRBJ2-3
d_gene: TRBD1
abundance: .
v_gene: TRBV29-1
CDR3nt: TGCAGCGTTGTACCAGCCGGGACAGGGTGGACAGATACGCAGTATTTT
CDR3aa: CSVVPAGTGWTDTQYF

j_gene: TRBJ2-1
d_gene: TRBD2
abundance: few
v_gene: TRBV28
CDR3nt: TGTGCCAGCAGTTTACGTGGCGGGAGCTCCTACAATGAGCAGTTCTTC
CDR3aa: CASSLRGGSSYNEQFF

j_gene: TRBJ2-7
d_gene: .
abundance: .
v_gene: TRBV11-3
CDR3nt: TGTGCCAGCAGCTTAGGCCGGGGCCCTTCCTACGAGCAGTACTTC
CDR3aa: CASSLGRGPSYEQYF

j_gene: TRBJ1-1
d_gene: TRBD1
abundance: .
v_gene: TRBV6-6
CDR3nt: TGTGCCAGCAGAGAACAGGGGTTGAACACTGAAGCTTTCTTT
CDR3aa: CASREQGLNTEAFF

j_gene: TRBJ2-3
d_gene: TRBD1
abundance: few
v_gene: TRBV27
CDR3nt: TGTGCCAGCAGTTTGATCTCGGGACAGGAGACAGATACGCAGTATTTT
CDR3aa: CASSLISGQETDTQYF

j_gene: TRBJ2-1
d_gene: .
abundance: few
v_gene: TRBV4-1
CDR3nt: TGCGCCAGCAGCCAAGTGGCTAGCGCGACTTACAATGAGCAGTTCTTC
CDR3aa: CASSQVASATYNEQFF

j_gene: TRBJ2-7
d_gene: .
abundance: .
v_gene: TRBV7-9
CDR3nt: TGTGCCAGCAGCCCCAGAGTCGCCTACGAGCAGTACTTC
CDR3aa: CASSPRVAYEQYF

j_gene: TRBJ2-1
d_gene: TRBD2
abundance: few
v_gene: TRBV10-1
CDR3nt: TGCGCCAGCAGTGAGTCTATAGCGGGAGACTACAATGAGCAGTTCTTC
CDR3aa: CASSESIAGDYNEQFF

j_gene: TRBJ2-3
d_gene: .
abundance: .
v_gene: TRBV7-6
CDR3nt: TGTGCCAGCAGCTTAGTCCCGCTACTCAATACGCAGTATTTT
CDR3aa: CASSLVPLLNTQYF

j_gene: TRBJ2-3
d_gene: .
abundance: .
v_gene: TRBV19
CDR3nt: TGTGCCAGTAGTGTAAGAGAAAGCACAGATACGCAGTATTTT
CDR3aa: CASSVRESTDTQYF

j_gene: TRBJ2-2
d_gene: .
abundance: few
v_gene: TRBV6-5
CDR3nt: TGTGCCAGCAGTTCGGATCTCAGAAGTGCCGGGGAGCTGTTTTTT
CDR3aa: CASSSDLRSAGELFF

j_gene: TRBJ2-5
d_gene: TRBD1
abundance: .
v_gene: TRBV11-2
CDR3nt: TGTGCCAGCAGCCACTCAGACAGGGCGGAGACCCAGTACTTC
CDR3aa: CASSHSDRAETQYF

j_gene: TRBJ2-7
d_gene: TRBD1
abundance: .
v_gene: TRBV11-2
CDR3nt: TGTGCCAGCAGCTCGACAGGGCATGACGAGCAGTACTTC
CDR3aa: CASSSTGHDEQYF

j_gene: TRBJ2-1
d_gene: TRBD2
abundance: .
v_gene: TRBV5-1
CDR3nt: TGCGCCAGCAGCTCCTTCGATGGGGGACTAGGATACAATGAGCAGTTCTTC
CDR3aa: CASSSFDGGLGYNEQFF

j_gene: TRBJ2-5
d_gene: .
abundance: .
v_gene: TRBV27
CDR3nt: TGTGCCAGCCCCGGAAATTGGTACCAAGAGACCCAGTACTTC
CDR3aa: CASPGNWYQETQYF